This TCR beta chain came from a study of blood T cell repertoires in COVID-19. Whole-study context: From the United States, Italy and Spain came samples of acute and convalescent COVID-19. Sample material is recorded as cDNA or gDNA derived from T cells, B-cell-depleted T cells, or PBMCs.

Methods used by the authors: Amplified reference gene primers provided the basis for estimating nucleated cell counts. TCRdb's copy holds only in-frame clones and misses some; the assay was immunoSEQ multiplex PCR. V, J and clone size derive from that table, while D and trimming were established from the DNA sequence. The data hold roughly 150,000 clones, with 65% to 85% observed a single time. This clonotype was sampled from a man between 65 and 79 years old with active or convalescent COVID-19. The sequencing input was peripheral blood.

CDR3 amino acids: CASSYSVGQGAEKLFF. The CDR3 DNA follows: TGTGCCAGCAGTTACTCCGTGGGACAGGGGGCTGAAAAACTGTTTTTT. V gene TRBV6-5 combines with J gene TRBJ1-4, with 12 bases aligning to TRBD1. The CDR3 runs 16 residues. The V and J ends lost 0 bases and 7 bases, in that order; junction bases with no gene match: 3. Looked up from germline, CDR1 is MNHEY and CDR2 is SVGAGI.